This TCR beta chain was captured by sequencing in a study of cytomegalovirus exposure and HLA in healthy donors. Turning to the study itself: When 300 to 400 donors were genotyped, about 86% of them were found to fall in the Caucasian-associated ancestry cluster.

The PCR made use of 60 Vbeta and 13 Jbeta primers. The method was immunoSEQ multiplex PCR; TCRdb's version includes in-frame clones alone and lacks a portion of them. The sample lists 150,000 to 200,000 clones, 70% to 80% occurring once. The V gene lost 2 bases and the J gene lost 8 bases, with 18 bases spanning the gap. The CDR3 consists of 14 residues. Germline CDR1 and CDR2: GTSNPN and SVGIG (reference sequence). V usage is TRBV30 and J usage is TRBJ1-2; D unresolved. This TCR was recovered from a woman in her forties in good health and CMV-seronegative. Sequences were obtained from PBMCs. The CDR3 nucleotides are TGTGCCTGGAGTATAGACTTGACGGCGTCGGGCTACACCTTC. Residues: CAWSIDLTASGYTF.